Below are 20 T cell receptor beta chains sequenced from a single sample in a study of T cell repertoires in cytomegalovirus infection (dated by TCRdb to the late 2010s). Sequenced on an Illumina HiSeq 1500. The public reads were reanalyzed by TCRdb: fastp trimming at Q25, MiXCR alignment, in-frame beta chains only. Merged by CDR3 protein, the rows form single entries marked with the most common genes and DNA. In all, the sample holds 150,000 to 200,000 distinct CDR3 sequences, and 28% of those were seen once. The top ten clones comprise approximately 30% of the sample. The specimen was PBMCs. These receptors were collected from a human donor in good health (CMV status not recorded). Some clones in this sample may be carry-over from other donors' samples.

This clonotype showed up just a few times. V usage is TRBV20-1 and J usage is TRBJ1-1; D is undetermined. There are 12 residues in the CDR3. V lost 3 bases and J 4 bases, leaving 9 bases between the germline ends. Germline CDR1 is DFQATT and CDR2 is SNEGSKA (reference sequence). In DNA, the CDR3 is TGCAGTGCTAGGACATTGGGCACTGAAGCTTTCTTT. Protein product: CSARTLGTEAFF.

This clonotype occurred a few times. The CDR3 sequence: CASSIRGGNTEAFF. CDR3 nucleotides: TGTGCCAGTAGTATACGAGGGGGGAACACTGAAGCTTTCTTT. V is TRBV19 and J is TRBJ1-1, with a possible D match to TRBD1 (6 bases). CDR3 length: 14 residues. Germline CDR1 reads LNHDA; CDR2 reads SQIVND (reference sequence). Between the trimmed V and J ends, which lost 2 bases and 1 base, there was a span of 8 bases.

This clonotype was observed at least ten times. This chain connects TRBV7-2 to TRBJ1-6, with D uncertain. CDR1 and CDR2 from the germline V gene are SGHTA and FQGNSA. V was cut by 5 bases and J by 8 bases, with 7 bases left in between. The CDR3 loop spans 12 amino acids. The CDR3 loop is CASSPPDSPLHF. CDR3 DNA: TGTGCCAGCAGCCCCCCTGATTCACCCCTCCACTTT.

As regards this clonotype: A junction boundary mismatches the germline segment, possibly from a read error. V gene TRBV6-1 combines with J gene TRBJ1-1; D gene uncertain. This CDR3 is 13 amino acids long. Germline loops: CDR1 MNHNS, CDR2 SASEGT. CDR3 loop: CASSEHGRTEAIF. For the CDR3, the DNA is TGTGCCAGCAGTGAACACGGGCGGACTGAAGCTATCTTT.

There are a few counts of this clonotype. This chain connects TRBV6-2 or TRBV6-3 to TRBJ2-5; TRBD1 might be the D (6 bases). Trimming took 6 bases from V and 2 from J, leaving 16 bases between them. Germline assignment: CDR1 MNHEY and CDR2 SVGEGT. The CDR3 covers 15 residues. CDR3 in DNA: TGTGCCAGCAGACCCTCCGGACAGTCTCAAGAGACCCAGTACTTC. Its translation is CASRPSGQSQETQYF.

The V gene is TRBV7-6, the J gene TRBJ1-1; 7 bases match TRBD1. Germline assignment: CDR1 SGHVS and CDR2 FNYEAQ. V shed 5 bases and J 3 bases; nucleotides not matched to a gene: 9. The CDR3 totals 15 residues. The chain's CDR3 is CASSARQGLYTEAFF. CDR3 sequence (DNA): TGTGCCAGCAGCGCCCGACAGGGCCTCTACACTGAAGCTTTCTTT.

This clonotype was counted between two and nine times. The gene calls are TRBV6-6 and TRBJ1-2; D remains unclear. Germline CDR1 and CDR2: MNHNY and SVGAGI (reference sequence). CDR3 length equals 15 residues. Trimming removed 0 bases from V and 3 bases from J, with 11 bases in between. CDR3 bases: TGTGCCAGCAGTTACTCATGGAGGGAGGACTATGGCTACACCTTC. As protein: CASSYSWREDYGYTF.

This clonotype was seen a handful of times. The genes are TRBV11-2 and TRBJ1-3; tentatively, D is TRBD1 (5 bases). The germline V gene encodes CDR1 SGHAT and CDR2 FQNNGV. The CDR3 totals 11 residues. V was clipped by 4 bases and J by 14 bases, with 12 bases between them. CDR3 loop: CASSSDRDLYF. The CDR3 coding sequence is TGTGCCAGCAGCTCTGACAGAGACCTATATTTT.

This chain uses TRBV20-1 with TRBJ1-6; D not certain. V lost 5 bases and J lost 5, with 10 bases in between. Germline V CDR1 and CDR2: DFQATT, SNEGSKA (reference sequence). The CDR3 is 13 residues long. DNA of the CDR3: TGCAGTGCTCGGGCAAACAATAATTCACCCCTCCACTTT. Encoded protein: CSARANNNSPLHF.

In this sample, this clonotype turned up a few times. The chain combines TRBV6-2 or TRBV6-3 with TRBJ1-1, with 7 bases identical to TRBD1. Germline loops: CDR1 MNHEY, CDR2 SVGEGT. This CDR3 is 16 amino acids long. V lost 5 bases to trimming and J lost 1 base; unmatched junction nucleotides: 10. In DNA form, the CDR3 reads TGTGCCAGCAGTAAAGGCGGCAGGGGGGGGAACACTGAAGCTTTCTTT. Translating it yields CASSKGGRGGNTEAFF.

This clonotype showed up many times. This chain joins TRBV4-1 and TRBJ2-3; D is possibly TRBD1 or TRBD2 (6 bases each). CDR3 length: 16 amino acids. CDR1 MGHRA and CDR2 YSYEKL come from the germline V gene. The V end was cut by 3 bases, the J end by 2 bases, with 15 bases between. In DNA, the CDR3 is TGCGCCAGCAGCCAGGAAGGGGGGATTTACACAGATACGCAGTATTTT. Encoded protein: CASSQEGGIYTDTQYF.

CDR3 DNA: TGTGCCAGCAGCCAAGTGCAGAACACCGGGGAGCTGTTTTTT. Protein: CASSQVQNTGELFF. The chain links TRBV14 to TRBJ2-2; no definite D call. The germline gives CDR1 SGHDN, CDR2 FVKESK. The CDR3 spans 14 residues. Trimming removed 1 base at V and 1 base at J, with 4 bases between.

This clonotype was observed once. This CDR3 is CSSRIGVMKETQYF. DNA for the CDR3: TGCAGTTCTCGGATAGGGGTCATGAAGGAGACCCAGTACTTC. The genes are TRBV20-1 and TRBJ2-5, with D tentatively TRBD1 (5 bases). Germline V CDR1 and CDR2: DFQATT, SNEGSKA (reference sequence). This CDR3 has 14 amino acids. Trimming pared 8 bases from V and 5 bases from J, leaving 21 bases between.

V and J are TRBV6-1 and TRBJ2-3; D is unclear. CDR3 length: 13 residues. Germline CDR1 reads MNHNS; CDR2 reads SASEGT. Trimming pared 6 bases from V and 6 bases from J, leaving 13 bases between. This chain's CDR3 is CASRGRLGDTQYF. The CDR3 DNA sequence: TGTGCCAGCAGAGGCAGACTGGGCGATACGCAGTATTTT.

This chain joins TRBV14 and TRBJ1-1; D unresolved. The CDR3 has 18 residues. CDR1 and CDR2 from the germline V gene are SGHDN and FVKESK. Trimming removed 3 bases from V and 0 bases from J, with 20 bases in between. The CDR3 reads CASSHQKVPRALNTEAFF. The CDR3 nucleotides read TGTGCCAGCAGCCACCAAAAAGTTCCGAGGGCCCTGAACACTGAAGCTTTCTTT. The variable domain in full, with the rest retrieved from reference TRBV14 and TRBJ1-1, is EAGVTQFPSHSVIEKGQTVTLRCDPISGHDNLYWYRRVMGKEIKFLLHFVKESKQDESGMPNNRFLAERTGGTYSTLKVQPAELEDSGVYFCASSHQKVPRALNTEAFFGQGTRLTVV.

This clonotype has a count of ten or more. The chain combines TRBV6-1 with TRBJ2-2; maybe TRBD1 (6 bases). Germline V CDR1 and CDR2: MNHNS, SASEGT. The CDR3 contains 14 residues. V was cut by 6 bases and J by 7 bases, with 15 bases left in between. DNA for the CDR3: TGTGCCAGCAGAATTGACAGGAGGAGCGGGGAGCTGTTTTTT. Protein product: CASRIDRRSGELFF.

This clonotype was seen many times. V usage is TRBV7-2 and J usage is TRBJ1-2; D gene uncertain. CDR3 length equals 13 residues. Germline lookup yields CDR1 SGHTA and CDR2 FQGNSA. V was shortened by 2 bases and J by 8 bases, with 12 bases between the two germline ends. CDR3 loop: CASSLSTMGGYTF. DNA of the CDR3: TGTGCCAGCAGCTTAAGTACGATGGGGGGCTACACCTTC.

The chain is built from TRBV6-5 and TRBJ1-2; 7 bases match TRBD1. CDR1 is MNHEY, CDR2 SVGAGI, per germline. The CDR3 length is 16 residues. Unmatched junction bases numbered 7, after V lost 2 bases and J lost 1 base. In nucleotides, the CDR3 is TGTGCCAGCAGTTACGGTACAGGGGCTCTTAACTATGGCTACACCTTC. It specifies CASSYGTGALNYGYTF.

This clonotype occurred many times. This chain connects TRBV7-2 to TRBJ1-1, with TRBD1 identical over 7 bases. The CDR3 runs to 18 residues. Germline V gene lookup returns CDR1 SGHTA and CDR2 FQGNSA. V trimming: 4 bases; J trimming: 0 bases; junction bases outside the gene matches: 14. CDR3 loop: CASSSERQGFEVNTEAFF. DNA of the CDR3: TGTGCCAGCAGCTCTGAGAGACAGGGATTTGAAGTGAACACTGAAGCTTTCTTT.

This clonotype appeared once. This chain uses TRBV12-3 or TRBV12-4 with TRBJ1-2; 7 bases agree with TRBD1. The J segment lost 7 bases and the V segment lost 6 bases, leaving 8 bases of the junction unmatched. The CDR3 sequence is 13 residues long. CDR3 nucleotides: TGTGCCAGCAGCGATGACAGGGTTCGTGGCTACACCTTC. Its protein is CASSDDRVRGYTF.